The next 30 T cell receptor beta chains were all read from a single sample in a study of T-cell memory formation after mild COVID-19. TCRdb re-derived calls from the 5' RACE reads in MiXCR, one entry per CDR3 protein. The sample has hundreds of thousands of distinct CDR3 sequences; about 17% are singletons. The material sequenced was PBMCs or a T cell subset sorted from them (not recorded which). The receptor source for this set is a young man who had mild COVID-19 (a few samples of this study predate the infection). Cell type and time point are not known.

Only a few counts were recorded for this clonotype. This chain joins TRBV5-5 and TRBJ1-1; TRBD1 agrees at 7 bases. Germline V gene data show CDR1 as SGHKS and CDR2 as YYEKEE (reference sequence). Trimming at V came to 4 bases and at J to 4 bases, leaving 7 bases not matched to a gene. The CDR3 contains 14 residues. CDR3 coding DNA: TGTGCCAGCAGCCCAAGACAGGGAATCACTGAAGCTTTCTTT. Its protein product is CASSPRQGITEAFF.

This clonotype was counted a few times. The genes are TRBV6-5 and TRBJ2-1, with D perhaps matching TRBD1 (5 bases). This CDR3 spans 13 amino acids. Germline CDR1 is MNHEY and CDR2 is SVGAGI. With 6 bases removed from V and 4 bases from J, the gap between germline ends came to 10 bases. CDR3 nucleotide sequence: TGTGCCAGCAGACAGGACATTTACAATGAGCAGTTCTTC. Amino acids: CASRQDIYNEQFF.

The genes are TRBV7-2 and TRBJ1-2; tentatively, D is TRBD1 (6 bases). CDR1 is SGHTA, CDR2 FQGNSA, per germline. V was pared by 1 base and J by 6 bases, with 12 bases between. CDR3 length: 14 residues. CDR3 loop: CASSLGAGDDGYTF. CDR3 DNA: TGTGCCAGCAGCTTAGGGGCAGGGGACGATGGCTACACCTTC. Combining the CDR3 with reference TRBV7-2 and TRBJ1-2 gives the whole variable domain GAGVSQSPSNKVTEKGKDVELRCDPISGHTALYWYRQSLGQGLEFLIYFQGNSAPDKSGLPSDRFSAERTGGSVSTLTIQRTQQEDSAVYLCASSLGAGDDGYTFGSGTRLTVV.

In its sample, this clonotype was seen a few times. The CDR3 region is CASSPDREKDTEAFF. For the CDR3, the DNA is TGCGCCAGCAGCCCAGACCGGGAAAAAGACACTGAAGCTTTCTTT. V gene TRBV4-1 combines with J gene TRBJ1-1; no clear D. Between the trimmed V and J ends, which lost 4 bases and 3 bases, there was a span of 15 bases. Germline CDR1 is MGHRA and CDR2 is YSYEKL. The CDR3 extends over 15 amino acids.

The genes are TRBV9 and TRBJ2-3, with 10 nucleotides matching TRBD2. Trimming at V came to 3 bases and at J to 1 base, leaving 5 bases not matched to a gene. This CDR3 has 16 residues. Germline V gene sequence: CDR1 SGDLS, CDR2 YYNGEE. The CDR3 here is CASSGAGTSGTDTQYF. For the CDR3, the DNA is TGTGCCAGCAGCGGAGCCGGGACTAGCGGCACAGATACGCAGTATTTT.

This clonotype was observed a handful of times. CDR3 coding DNA: TGTGCCAGCAGTGGTCCCGGGACAGGGCACACAGATACGCAGTATTTT. Its protein is CASSGPGTGHTDTQYF. This sequence joins TRBV12-3 or TRBV12-4 and TRBJ2-3; TRBD1 agrees at 9 bases. The CDR3 is 16 amino acids. V lost 5 bases, J lost 2 bases, and 8 bases stayed unmatched.

This chain uses TRBV27 with TRBJ2-7; TRBD1 is a possible D gene (6 bases). This CDR3 is 14 amino acids long. Germline values: CDR1 MNHEY, CDR2 SMNVEV (reference sequence). Between the trimmed V and J ends, which lost 2 bases and 4 bases, there was a span of 12 bases. The chain's CDR3 is CASSLQGPGYEQYF. The CDR3 DNA follows: TGTGCCAGCAGTTTACAGGGGCCCGGGTACGAGCAGTACTTC.

This clonotype has a handful of counts. This chain joins TRBV6-5 and TRBJ1-5; weak D call: TRBD1 (6 bases). Trimming cost V 4 bases and J 9 bases, with 22 bases left between them. The CDR3 spans 16 residues. CDR1 is MNHEY and CDR2 is SVGAGI in the germline V gene. The CDR3: CASSLRGGTQAGPQHF. The CDR3 region has the DNA TGTGCCAGCAGTTTGAGGGGGGGGACACAGGCAGGGCCCCAGCATTTT.

This clonotype was seen only a few times. The V and J genes are TRBV5-1 and TRBJ1-6; TRBD1 might be the D (5 bases). V was shortened by 0 bases and J by 9 bases, with 13 bases between the two germline ends. The germline V gene encodes CDR1 SGHRS and CDR2 YFSETQ. CDR3 size: 15 residues. The CDR3 DNA reads as TGCGCCAGCAGCTTGGCCGAGGGGATTGGTTCACCCCTCCACTTT. Translation: CASSLAEGIGSPLHF.

This clonotype was observed many times. The V gene is TRBV7-2, the J gene TRBJ2-5, with D possibly matching TRBD2 (6 bases). Germline assignment: CDR1 SGHTA and CDR2 FQGNSA. The germline V and J ends were trimmed by 3 bases and 5 bases, with 16 bases remaining between them. This CDR3 is built from 15 residues. The CDR3 DNA reads as TGTGCCAGCAGCTTGATGGGCGGGGAGAGGGAGACCCAGTACTTC. Its protein product is CASSLMGGERETQYF.

The CDR3 is CASTRKGRDYGYTF. The CDR3 DNA is TGTGCCAGCACCCGAAAGGGGCGCGACTATGGCTACACCTTC. This rearrangement joins TRBV9 to TRBJ1-2; D possibly corresponds to TRBD1 (5 bases). The V end lost 6 bases, the J end lost 3 bases, and 15 bases lay between the germline ends. Per the germline V gene, CDR1 is SGDLS and CDR2 is YYNGEE. The CDR3 has 14 residues.

This rearrangement joins TRBV2 to TRBJ2-1, with 7 bases lining up with TRBD2. This CDR3 spans 16 amino acids. The junction had 13 bases not matched to a gene; V was cut back by 1 base and J by 10 bases. Germline V gene sequence: CDR1 SNHLY, CDR2 FYNNEI. The CDR3 nucleotides read TGTGCCAGCAGTGAAGGGGCGGGGGTCCCCTTCGTCGAGCAGTTCTTC. It encodes CASSEGAGVPFVEQFF.

The rearrangement joins TRBV6-5 to TRBJ2-2; unclear D gene. V gave up 8 bases and J gave up 6 bases, with 7 bases separating them. The germline gives CDR1 MNHEY, CDR2 SVGAGI. This CDR3 comprises 11 residues. CDR3 sequence reads: CASGISGELFF. CDR3 in DNA: TGTGCCAGCGGCATTTCCGGGGAGCTGTTTTTT.

In regard to this clonotype: One end of the junction does not line up with germline, which may come from a read error. This chain links TRBV5-4 with TRBJ2-1; D might be TRBD2 (5 bases). Germline V gene sequence: CDR1 SGHNT, CDR2 YYREEE (reference sequence). The CDR3 totals 15 residues. The CDR3 DNA sequence: TGTGCCAGCAGATTGGACTTCGCACACCCCAATGAGCAGTTCTTC. This translates into CASRLDFAHPNEQFF. The whole variable domain, filled in from reference TRBV5-4 and TRBJ2-1, reads ETGVTQSPTHLIKTRGQQVTLRCSSQSGHNTVSWYQQALGQGPQFIFQYYREEENGRGNFPPRFSGLQFPNYSSELNVNALELDDSALYLCASRLDFAHPNEQFFGPGTRLTVL.

The CDR3: CASSRAGGADPDTQYF. CDR3 bases: TGCGCCAGCAGCCGAGCCGGGGGGGCTGACCCAGATACGCAGTATTTT. This chain links TRBV4-1 with TRBJ2-3; the match to TRBD2 covers 8 bases. The V gene's germline CDR1 is MGHRA and CDR2 YSYEKL. This CDR3 has 16 amino acids. V trimming: 4 bases; J trimming: 4 bases; junction bases outside the gene matches: 10.

This clonotype was seen a handful of times. The chain couples TRBV5-6 to TRBJ2-5; TRBD2 might be the D (6 bases). Germline V gives CDR1 SGHDT, CDR2 YYEEEE. The CDR3 runs 15 residues. The V end lost 0 bases, the J end lost 4 bases, and 13 bases lay between the germline ends. The CDR3 DNA follows: TGTGCCAGCAGCTTGGGGCTTTGGAGGGGAGAGACCCAGTACTTC. This gives the protein CASSLGLWRGETQYF. Supplemented by reference TRBV5-6 and TRBJ2-5, the full variable domain reads DAGVTQSPTHLIKTRGQQVTLRCSPKSGHDTVSWYQQALGQGPQFIFQYYEEEERQRGNFPDRFSGHQFPNYSSELNVNALLLGDSALYLCASSLGLWRGETQYFGPGTRLLVL.

V is TRBV12-5 and J is TRBJ2-5; the D gene is possibly TRBD2 (7 bases). This CDR3 has 14 residues. Germline loops: CDR1 LGHNT, CDR2 FRNRAP. Trimming cost V 7 bases and J 5 bases, with 17 bases left between them. CDR3 nucleotides: TGTGCTAGTGCCGTGGCGGGGGCAGGGGAGACCCAGTACTTC. Amino acid sequence: CASAVAGAGETQYF.

The rearrangement uses TRBV5-4 and TRBJ1-2; TRBD1 matches 10 bases. V was clipped by 2 bases and J by 6 bases; unmatched bases: 10. CDR3 size: 16 residues. Germline CDR1 is SGHNT and CDR2 is YYREEE (reference sequence). CDR3 nucleotides: TGTGCCAGCAGCTTTCTCGAGGGACAGGGGTTCGATGGCTACACCTTC. Its translation is CASSFLEGQGFDGYTF.

This clonotype was seen a handful of times. The chain links TRBV4-3 to TRBJ1-2; 9 nucleotides align to TRBD1. The CDR3 spans 16 residues. Germline loops: CDR1 LGHNA, CDR2 YSLEER. V lost 1 base to trimming and J lost 3 bases; unmatched junction nucleotides: 6. CDR3 coding DNA: TGCGCCAGCAGCCAAGTCCTGGACAGGGGCGACTATGGCTACACCTTC. It translates to CASSQVLDRGDYGYTF.

This clonotype has more than one count but fewer than ten. The genes are TRBV5-1 and TRBJ2-5; 11 bases agree with TRBD2. The CDR3 totals 15 residues. Germline V gene sequence: CDR1 SGHRS, CDR2 YFSETQ. Trimming cost V 2 bases and J 5 bases; bases outside gene matches: 5. CDR3 in amino acids: CASSFLAGGMETQYF. In DNA, the CDR3 is TGCGCCAGCAGCTTTCTAGCGGGGGGCATGGAGACCCAGTACTTC.

V is TRBV7-9 and J is TRBJ2-7; D not certain. This CDR3 spans 13 amino acids. Germline V gene sequence: CDR1 SEHNR, CDR2 FQNEAQ (reference sequence). Trimming left V 5 bases short and J 1 base short, with 9 bases between. The CDR3 loop is CASSADRSYEQYV. CDR3 sequence (DNA): TGTGCCAGCAGCGCCGACCGATCCTACGAGCAGTACGTC.

V usage is TRBV7-2 and J usage is TRBJ2-4, with 10 bases fitting TRBD1. The V and J ends lost 6 bases and 9 bases, in that order; junction bases with no gene match: 8. CDR1 SGHTA and CDR2 FQGNSA come from the germline V gene. CDR3 length: 14 amino acids. The DNA of the CDR3 is TGTGCCAGCAGTTCCGACAGGGGGCAAGGCATTCAGTACTTC. This translates into CASSSDRGQGIQYF.

This chain joins TRBV3-1 and TRBJ2-1, with 9 bases fitting TRBD2. In germline, CDR1 is LGHDT, CDR2 YNNKEL (reference sequence). The CDR3 has 15 residues. Losses at the gene ends were 1 base for V and 9 bases for J; bases not matched to a gene: 7. The CDR3 DNA sequence: TGTGCCAGCAGCCAAGTTTGGCGGGGGGGCGGTGAGCAGTTCTTC. It encodes CASSQVWRGGGEQFF.

The chain uses TRBV6-2 or TRBV6-3 and TRBJ1-6, with no clear D. The CDR3 is 11 residues long. V lost 8 bases and J 14 bases, leaving 13 bases between the germline ends. Germline V gene lookup returns CDR1 MNHEY and CDR2 SVGEGT. CDR3 loop: CASYDGRALHF. As DNA, the CDR3 is TGTGCCAGCTACGACGGGCGGGCCCTCCACTTT.

This clonotype showed up many times. CDR3 nucleotide sequence: TGCAGTGCTAGAGATGGCCGGTCCCCTAATGGCTACACCTTC. Its protein product is CSARDGRSPNGYTF. V usage is TRBV20-1 and J usage is TRBJ1-2, with D hard to call. Germline V gives CDR1 DFQATT, CDR2 SNEGSKA (reference sequence). V was trimmed by 0 bases and J by 6 bases, leaving 14 bases between them. The CDR3 length is 14 residues.

This clonotype was observed a handful of times. The V and J genes are TRBV9 and TRBJ2-3; D remains ambiguous. Germline assignment: CDR1 SGDLS and CDR2 YYNGEE. The V end was cut by 0 bases, the J end by 5 bases, with 4 bases between. The CDR3 is 12 amino acids. As DNA, the CDR3 is TGTGCCAGCAGCGTAGAGGGAGATACGCAGTATTTT. Translated, it gives CASSVEGDTQYF.

This clonotype was seen a handful of times. This chain uses TRBV27 with TRBJ2-7; no clear D gene. The CDR3 spans 13 residues. Germline CDR1 MNHEY, CDR2 SMNVEV (reference sequence). V was clipped by 6 bases and J by 6 bases, with 15 bases between them. The CDR3 sequence is CASRASSYVEQYF. The CDR3 region has the DNA TGTGCCAGCAGGGCAAGTTCTTACGTCGAGCAGTACTTC.

This clonotype was seen a handful of times. The rearrangement uses TRBV12-3 or TRBV12-4 and TRBJ1-1; TRBD1 agrees at 7 bases. The CDR3 consists of 15 residues. The V segment lost 5 bases and the J segment 1 base; nucleotides outside the gene matches: 7. The CDR3 protein is CASSPTQGRNTEAFF. CDR3 nucleotide sequence: TGTGCCAGCAGTCCAACACAGGGGAGGAACACTGAAGCTTTCTTT.

This clonotype was seen a handful of times. CDR3 coding DNA: TGTGCCAGCAGCGTTGGGGTCACAGATACGCAGTATTTT. This gives the protein CASSVGVTDTQYF. This chain uses TRBV9 with TRBJ2-3; D call uncertain. CDR3 length: 13 residues. V was cut by 2 bases and J by 2 bases, with 6 bases left in between. Germline V lookup: CDR1 SGDLS, CDR2 YYNGEE.

A few counts support this clonotype. The chain links TRBV7-8 to TRBJ1-4; 7 nucleotides line up with TRBD1. The CDR3 totals 16 residues. Germline CDR1 is SGHVS and CDR2 is FQNEAQ. The junction had 9 bases not matched to a gene; V was cut back by 4 bases and J by 4 bases. CDR3 DNA sequence: TGTGCCAGCAGCTACGGATCCGGGACAGTTAATGAAAAACTGTTTTTT. Amino acid sequence: CASSYGSGTVNEKLFF.